This T cell receptor beta chain was recovered during a study of spatial heterogeneity in lung cancer. Study information: More beta-chain than alpha-chain sequences were consistently detected. General study results and limits: Expanded intratumoral alpha and beta TCR counts tracked tumor mutation counts. Tumor T cell coverage was estimated at around 7% for alpha and more than 11% for beta chains.

Each CDR3 protein is one row after TCRdb ran MiXCR on the 5' RACE reads. Found here are over 8,500 distinct CDR3 sequences, 14% of them singletons; the top ten hold 13% to 15%. This clonotype is medium-sized. Its antigen is not identified. In a library made to pick up alpha chains, this beta chain is a stray read with a size that means little. The time point is: sample taken at primary tumor resection. The cohort: around 79 early-stage, untreated non-small cell lung cancer patients. The input material, whole RNA from tumor, nontumor lung or frozen PBMC, was sequenced unsorted. Sample: lung tumor tissue, taken at surgery. This clonotype originated in a male donor with early-stage non-small cell lung cancer.

The CDR3 region is CASTFNRGLTEAFF. DNA for the CDR3: TGTGCCAGCACATTCAACAGGGGGCTGACTGAAGCTTTCTTT. The chain joins TRBV6-6 to TRBJ1-1; TRBD1 agrees at 9 bases. CDR1 is MNHNY, CDR2 SVGAGI, per germline (reference sequence). V dropped 7 bases and J dropped 5; count of bases not matched to a gene: 8. The CDR3 length is 14 residues.